The TCR beta chain under discussion was sequenced for a study of OX40 agonist ivuxolimab in advanced cancers. Study overall: Patients receiving dose escalation had hepatocellular carcinoma, melanoma, renal cell or head and neck cancer. Findings and caveats of the study: Antigen targets of the expanded peripheral T cells went undetermined. In general, CD8+ T cells held more expanded clones than CD4+ did, on average.

Of note for this clone: Antigen unknown.

Autoimmune disease history or systemic immunosuppression meant exclusion. The CDR3 runs 16 residues. Germline CDR1 SGHKS, CDR2 YYEKEE (reference sequence). Trimming left V 0 bases short and J 0 bases short, with 12 bases between. Sequencing was performed with immunoSEQ multiplex PCR; in TCRdb, only in-frame clones are kept and a portion is missing. The sample records roughly 76,000 clones, roughly 81% being singletons. The receptor comes from an adult with an advanced solid tumor such as melanoma, head and neck, liver or kidney cancer. This specimen was CD4+ or CD8+ T cells sorted from blood, taken in a trial of the OX40 agonist ivuxolimab. The chain links TRBV5-5 to TRBJ1-2, with TRBD1 as a possible D gene (5 bases). In nucleotides, the CDR3 is TGTGCCAGCAGCTTGGATCCTGGGGGGTCTAACTATGGCTACACCTTC. It translates to CASSLDPGGSNYGYTF.